This TCR beta chain was sequenced in a study of blood T cell repertoires in COVID-19 (dated by TCRdb to 2020 to 2022). As for the study more broadly: Samples covering the acute and convalescent phases of COVID-19 were provided by collaborators in the United States, Italy and Spain. The repertoires were made available in a free public database intended to serve as a resource for research on the immune response to SARS-CoV-2. Sample metadata almost always included a de-identified subject ID, COVID-19 status, age in years and sex. Where available, HLA class I and class II types were obtained from metadata supplied by the sample provider rather than from assay-based typing. The material from the prospective study consisted of cDNA or gDNA derived from T cells, B-cell-depleted T cells, or PBMCs. Samples were obtained from the ongoing ImmuneRACE study (first 160 participants) and from roughly 1,300 subjects provided by 6 global collaborators. The dataset comprised deeply sampled blood TCRbeta repertoires from subjects exposed to, actively infected with, or recovered from COVID-19. Overall results and qualifications from the work: How much clinical and demographic metadata was included differed by source and by participant, and the metadata was provided uncurated.

CDR3 length: 14 amino acids, cysteine to phenylalanine. Of all the DNA, just the CDR3 is kept, 42 bases in frame from base 1. The junction carries 10 bases between V and J, which are trimmed by 4 bases and 0 bases respectively. CDR1 and CDR2 (LGHDT, YNNKEL) derive from the germline V gene (reference sequence). The immunoSEQ Assay, a bias-controlled multiplex PCR, was used to amplify TCRbeta CDR3 regions from genomic DNA. In the authors' own workflow: The number of nucleated cells in each sample was estimated by amplification of reference gene primers within the assay. Sequence reads were collapsed and filtered to measure the absolute abundance of every unique TCRbeta CDR3 rearrangement. Productive Simpson clonality was computed per sample as the square root of Simpson's diversity index over productive rearrangements. The source is immuneACCESS, and TCRdb retained only in-frame sequences with V and J called. Part of the clones is not carried over; for the studies checked, unresolved V genes explain less than half of this, and the remainder is unexplained. V and J calls and clone size come straight from that table; D and trimming were deduced from the DNA. This sample gives some 72,000 clones in total; 75% to 90% of them show up just once. Roughly 13% of the sample lies in the top ten.

A remark on this clone: Its antigen is still unknown. Base qualities are missing; no much larger clone stands one base away.

In Seattle, one collaborating source enrolled patients while the infection was active and tracked those patients longitudinally over the course of disease. Each collaborating institution followed its own protocols to collect whole blood in K2EDTA tubes. For TCRbeta analysis, collaborators shipped samples as frozen whole blood, isolated PBMCs, or DNA extracted from either of those sample types. This TCR derives from a man aged 50 to 59 with COVID-19, enrolled during active disease. The receptor chain draws on TRBV3-1 (or the pseudogene TRBV3-2) and TRBJ2-7; the D gene remains uncertain. The sample taken for sequencing was peripheral blood. The base sequence is TGTGCCAGCAGCCCCTCAGTCAGCTCCTACGAGCAGTACTTC. Translation gives CASSPSVSSYEQYF.